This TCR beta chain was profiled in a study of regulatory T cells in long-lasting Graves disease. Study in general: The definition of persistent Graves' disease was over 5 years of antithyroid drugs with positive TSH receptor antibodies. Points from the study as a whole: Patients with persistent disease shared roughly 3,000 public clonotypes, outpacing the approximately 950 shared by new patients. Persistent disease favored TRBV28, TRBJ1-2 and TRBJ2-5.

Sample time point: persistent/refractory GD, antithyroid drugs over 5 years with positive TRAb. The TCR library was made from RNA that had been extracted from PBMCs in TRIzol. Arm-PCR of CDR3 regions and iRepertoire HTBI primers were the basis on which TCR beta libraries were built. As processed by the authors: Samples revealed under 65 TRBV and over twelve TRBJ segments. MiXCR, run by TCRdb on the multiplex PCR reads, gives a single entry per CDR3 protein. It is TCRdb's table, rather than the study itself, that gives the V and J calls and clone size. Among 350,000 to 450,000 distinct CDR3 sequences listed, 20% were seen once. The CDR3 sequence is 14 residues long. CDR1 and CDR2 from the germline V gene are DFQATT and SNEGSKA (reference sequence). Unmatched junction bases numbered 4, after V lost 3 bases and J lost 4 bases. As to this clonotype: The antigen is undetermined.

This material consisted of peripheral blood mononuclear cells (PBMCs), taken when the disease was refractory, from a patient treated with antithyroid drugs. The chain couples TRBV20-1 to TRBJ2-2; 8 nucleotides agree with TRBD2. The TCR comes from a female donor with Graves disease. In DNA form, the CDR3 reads TGCAGTGCTAGGATGAGCGGGAGCACCGGGGAGCTGTTTTTT. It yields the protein CSARMSGSTGELFF.